This T cell receptor (beta chain) was retrieved from a study of identifying expanded T cells in peripheral blood (dated by TCRdb to between 2018 and 2020). Regarding the complete study: Separate aliquots of the same genomic DNA pool were sequenced to produce technical replicates, and four replicates were compared in pairs.

On this clone: Its antigen is still unknown. No much larger clone exists at a distance of one base, and base qualities are not known.

No immune events such as infections were documented for the healthy donors during the collection period. Healthy-donor blood repertoires served as a training cohort to calibrate time-dependent variance in a beta-binomial model of T-cell clone differential abundance. There were roughly 10 healthy donors in the training cohort, of whom 3 were female and 7 were male. An age range of roughly 29 to 70 years, with an average of 43 years, was recorded for the donors. Whole blood, obtained from a commercial supplier, was collected from each healthy donor at three time points spaced roughly 14 days apart. Genomic DNA was extracted from unsorted whole blood for immunosequencing. TCRbeta CDR3 regions were profiled by bias-controlled multiplex PCR amplification of genomic DNA with the immunoSEQ Assay. For the original study's pipeline: The absolute abundance of each unique TCRbeta CDR3 region was quantified after sequences were collapsed and filtered. Differential abundance was assessed using a binomial (Fisher-equivalent) model and a beta-binomial model in which time-dependent variance fitted from healthy donors was added. Clones with fewer than 5 combined templates were removed, and a clone was called differentially abundant if the clone's Benjamini-Hochberg FDR was below 0.01. Using the form v = (b*log(k)+a)^2, the beta-binomial variance was modeled as a function of the total template count across the two samples. Imported from immuneACCESS, the table was reduced by TCRdb to in-frame sequences with V and J called. These copies leave out some clones; in studies compared against another copy, an unresolved V gene accounts for under half, and the cause of the remainder is not known. The V and J calls and the clone size are those of that table, but D and trimming were determined from the DNA. Present in this sample are about 110,000 clones, about 88% of which were seen just once. The top ten clones comprise just under 8.5% of the sample.

Here is what the overall study found, with its caveats: For all healthy donors, the variance in clone template counts between approximately 2-week samples rose significantly as total template count increased. Around 1.3 differentially abundant clones were flagged by the binomial model between technical replicates, whereas about 16 and 19 were flagged over about two weeks and four weeks, respectively. Both the number of clones called differentially abundant and the false-positive rate were significantly reduced by the beta-binomial model across all healthy-donor time intervals. The authors expected that over much longer intervals, such as months to years, biological variance in healthy repertoires might increase even further.

Looking up the germline V gene yields CDR1 MDHEN and CDR2 SYDVKM. The CDR3 goes from the cysteine to the phenylalanine over 14 residues. Only the CDR3 part of the read is kept: 42 bases, read in frame from the first base. V is cut back by 5 bases and J by 3 bases, with 6 bases in the junction unmatched. The V and J segments used are TRBV28 and TRBJ2-7; the junction holds 8 bases that match TRBD1. The sequence derives from a person aged 18 to 75 in good health. Material for sequencing was blood. CDR3 protein: CASSQGQGFYEQYF. The DNA is as follows: TGTGCCAGCAGTCAAGGACAGGGATTCTACGAGCAGTACTTC. The full variable domain, completed from the reference TRBV28 and TRBJ2-7 proteins outside the CDR3, reads DVKVTQSSRYLVKRTGEKVFLECVQDMDHENMFWYRQDPGLGLRLIYFSYDVKMKEKGDIPEGYSVSREKKERFSLILESASTNQTSMYLCASSQGQGFYEQYFGPGTRLTVT.